Listed below are T cell receptor beta chains from one sample, sequenced in a study of early T cells in non-severe SARS-CoV-2 infection. TCRdb called the 5' RACE reads again in MiXCR, with one record for every CDR3 protein. Of about 89,000 distinct CDR3 sequences in the sample, roughly 17% were seen once. This specimen consisted of whole blood, obtained at baseline. The source is an adult who was a healthcare worker with PCR-confirmed SARS-CoV-2 infection or an uninfected control (not recorded which). CDR3s include the opening cysteine and the closing phenylalanine or tryptophan. The D gene is left open where the match is weak. Some rows have no size entry. The others give once, few or many, or a class for an expanded clone.

d_call	v_call	j_call	clone_size	cdr3_nt	cdr3_aa
TRBD2	TRBV12-3/TRBV12-4	TRBJ2-3	few	TGTGCCAGCAGTTTAGGGGGACTAGCCGTTACGCAGTATTTT	CASSLGGLAVTQYF
TRBD2	TRBV9	TRBJ2-1	many	TGTGCCAGCAGCGCTAGCGGGTACTACAATGAGCAGTTCTTC	CASSASGYYNEQFF
TRBD2	TRBV4-3	TRBJ2-1	few	TGCGCCAGCAGCCAAGATAGAGGACTAGCGAGAAACAATGAGCAGTTCTTC	CASSQDRGLARNNEQFF
.	TRBV28	TRBJ2-5	.	TGTGCCAGCAGTTTATGGCCGGGGACGCCACAAGAGACCCAGTACTTC	CASSLWPGTPQETQYF
TRBD1	TRBV7-2	TRBJ2-7	.	TGTGCCAGCAGCTTAGGCAGGGGGAGCTACGAGCAGTACTTC	CASSLGRGSYEQYF
TRBD1	TRBV6-6	TRBJ1-6	.	TGTGCCAGCACGTTCCATGCGGGACAGAAGGGTTCACCCCTCCACTTT	CASTFHAGQKGSPLHF
.	TRBV5-6	TRBJ2-5	.	TGTGCCAGCAGCTTGGGCGTTTGGGAAGAGACCCAGTACTTC	CASSLGVWEETQYF
.	TRBV16	TRBJ1-2	few	TGTGCCAGCAGCCCCGACTATGGCTACACCTTC	CASSPDYGYTF
.	TRBV5-1	TRBJ2-7	many	TGCGCCAGCAGCCCAGGGAGCTCCTACGAGCAGTACTTC	CASSPGSSYEQYF
.	TRBV28	TRBJ1-3	few	TGTGCCAGCAGGAGGCAGGGAGACTCTGGAAACACCATATATTTT	CASRRQGDSGNTIYF
.	TRBV7-7	TRBJ2-3	.	TGTGCCAGCAGCTTAGGACATGGCACAGATACGCAGTATTTT	CASSLGHGTDTQYF
TRBD2	TRBV2	TRBJ2-3	many	TGTGCCAGCAGTGAAGCGCTCCTAGCGGGGACTAGCACAGATACGCAGTATTTT	CASSEALLAGTSTDTQYF
.	TRBV6-5	TRBJ2-7	.	TGTGCCAGCAGCCGTAATGACAGGTCCTACGAGCAGTACTTC	CASSRNDRSYEQYF
TRBD1	TRBV6-5	TRBJ1-4	.	TGTGCCAGCAGTCTCGGACAGGGAACCGAAAAACTGTTTTTT	CASSLGQGTEKLFF
.	TRBV7-7	TRBJ2-5	few	TGTGCCAGCAGCCAAACAGGGTTTGCGGAGACCCAGTACTTC	CASSQTGFAETQYF